This T cell receptor beta chain is from a study of cytomegalovirus exposure and HLA in healthy donors. Overall study: Ancestry clustering placed roughly four fifths of about 400 genotyped donors in the Caucasian-associated cluster.

Study findings and constraints: A previous analysis found most TCR beta V segments productive roughly 87% or roughly 30% of the time.

The PCR had 60 Vbeta and 13 Jbeta primers. The data were produced by immunoSEQ multiplex PCR, yet TCRdb's version contains in-frame clones alone and is incomplete. The repertoire consists of around 190,000 clones, with around 84% occurring once and the leading ten covering about 1.3%. CDR1 and CDR2 (germline): SGHDT, YYEEEE. The length of the CDR3 is 13 residues. Of note for this clone: The antigen is undetermined. One junction end disagrees with the germline gene, perhaps due to a read error.

This chain links TRBV5-6 with TRBJ1-2; possibly TRBD1 for D (5 bases). The source is a girl aged 2 to 9 in good health and CMV-seropositive. Input material: PBMCs. CDR3 sequence reads: CASSPGRRDLWSF. The DNA of the CDR3 is TGTGCCAGCAGCCCAGGACGGCGGGACCTTTGGTCCTTC. Variable domain in full (rest from reference TRBV5-6 and TRBJ1-2): DAGVTQSPTHLIKTRGQQVTLRCSPKSGHDTVSWYQQALGQGPQFIFQYYEEEERQRGNFPDRFSGHQFPNYSSELNVNALLLGDSALYLCASSPGRRDLWSFGSGTRLTVV.